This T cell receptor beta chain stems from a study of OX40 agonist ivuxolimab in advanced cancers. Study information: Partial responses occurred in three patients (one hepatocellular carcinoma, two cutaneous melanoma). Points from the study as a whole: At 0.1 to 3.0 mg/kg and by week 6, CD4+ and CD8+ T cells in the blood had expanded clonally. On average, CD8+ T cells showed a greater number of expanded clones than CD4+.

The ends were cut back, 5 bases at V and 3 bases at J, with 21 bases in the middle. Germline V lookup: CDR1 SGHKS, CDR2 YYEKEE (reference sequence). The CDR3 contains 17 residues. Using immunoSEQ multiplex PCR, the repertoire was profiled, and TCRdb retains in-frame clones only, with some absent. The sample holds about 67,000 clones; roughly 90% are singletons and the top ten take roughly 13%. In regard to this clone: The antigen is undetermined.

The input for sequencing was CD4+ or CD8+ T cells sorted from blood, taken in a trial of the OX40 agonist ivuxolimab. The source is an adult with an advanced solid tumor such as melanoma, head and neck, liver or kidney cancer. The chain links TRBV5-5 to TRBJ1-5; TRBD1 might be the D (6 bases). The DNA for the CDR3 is TGTGCCAGCAGTCGCACCCCAGGGGAGGAGGTCAATCAGCCCCAGCATTTT. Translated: CASSRTPGEEVNQPQHF.